This T cell receptor beta chain was profiled in a study of neoadjuvant anti-PD-1 for oral cavity cancer. The V end lost 5 bases, the J end lost 5 bases, and 13 bases lay between the germline ends. From germline, CDR1 is SGHDT and CDR2 YYEEEE. The CDR3 totals 13 residues. Most PBMC samples had 480 ng input DNA in six replicates. The assay was immunoSEQ multiplex PCR, and TCRdb's table has in-frame clones only and misses some. The table shows under 85,000 clones, with 84% occurring only once. Sequencing was performed on PBMCs, taken before nivolumab (anti-PD-1) treatment. This sequence joins TRBV5-6 and TRBJ1-2; D is possibly TRBD1 (6 bases). The TCR originated in a person aged 35-79 years with oral cavity squamous cell carcinoma. For the CDR3, the DNA is TGTGCCAGCAGATTCGCAGGGGAATATGGCTACACCTTC. The encoded protein is CASRFAGEYGYTF.